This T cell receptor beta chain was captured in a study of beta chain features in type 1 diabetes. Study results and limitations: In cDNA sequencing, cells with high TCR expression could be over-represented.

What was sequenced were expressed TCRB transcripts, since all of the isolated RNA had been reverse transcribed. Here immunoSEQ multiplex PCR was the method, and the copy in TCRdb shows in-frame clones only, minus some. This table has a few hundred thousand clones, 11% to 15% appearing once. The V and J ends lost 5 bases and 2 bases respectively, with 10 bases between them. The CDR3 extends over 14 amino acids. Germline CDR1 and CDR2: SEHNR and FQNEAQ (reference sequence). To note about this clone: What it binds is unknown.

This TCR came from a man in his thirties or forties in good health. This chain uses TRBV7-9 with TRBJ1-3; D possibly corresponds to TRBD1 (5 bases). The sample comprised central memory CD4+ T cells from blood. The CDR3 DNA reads TGTGCCAGCAGCCCTCCGGGGCCTGGAAACACCATATATTTT. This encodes CASSPPGPGNTIYF.